The 11 T cell receptor beta chains below all came from one sample that was sequenced in a study of blood T cell repertoires in COVID-19. Here immunoSEQ multiplex PCR was the method, and the copy in TCRdb shows in-frame clones only, minus some. The sample has hundreds of thousands of clones, 65% to 90% seen once; the top ten hold 3% to 4%. The sample taken for sequencing was PBMCs or T cells enriched from blood (not recorded which). Every receptor here comes from a woman aged 40-49 years with acute COVID-19.

The chain uses TRBV7-2 and TRBJ1-5; D remains ambiguous. CDR1 SGHTA and CDR2 FQGNSA come from the germline V gene. The length of the CDR3 is 13 residues. Trimming removed 2 bases at V and 4 bases at J, with 6 bases between. The CDR3 loop is CASSLRDNQPQHF. The CDR3 DNA is TGTGCCAGCAGCTTACGGGATAATCAGCCCCAGCATTTT.

This clone was found a few times. The V gene is TRBV29-1, the J gene TRBJ2-7; no firm D call. The V end was cut by 3 bases, the J end by 1 base, with 13 bases between. Germline lookup yields CDR1 SQVTM and CDR2 ANQGSEA. This CDR3 spans 14 amino acids. DNA of the CDR3: TGCAGCGTTGAGCTGTCCGAGAAATCCTACGAGCAGTACTTC. Translating gives CSVELSEKSYEQYF.

The rearrangement links TRBV4-3 to TRBJ2-7; D gene unclear. The ends were cut back, 5 bases at V and 2 bases at J, with 22 bases in the middle. Germline CDR1 LGHNA, CDR2 YSLEER. The CDR3 consists of 17 residues. CDR3 in amino acids: CASSKKVRNRNTYEQYF. In nucleotides, the CDR3 is TGCGCCAGCAGCAAAAAGGTGCGGAATCGAAATACCTACGAGCAGTACTTC.

The V gene is TRBV7-9, the J gene TRBJ2-1; tentatively, D is TRBD2 (6 bases). The V end was cut by 7 bases, the J end by 8 bases, with 15 bases between. CDR3 length equals 13 residues. Germline V lookup: CDR1 SEHNR, CDR2 FQNEAQ (reference sequence). Here the CDR3 DNA reads TGTGCCAGCACTGCTCCCGGGAGCGATGAGCAGTTCTTC. Translation gives CASTAPGSDEQFF. Supplemented by reference TRBV7-9 and TRBJ2-1, the full variable domain reads DTGVSQNPRHKITKRGQNVTFRCDPISEHNRLYWYRQTLGQGPEFLTYFQNEAQLEKSRLLSDRFSAERPKGSFSTLEIQRTEQGDSAMYLCASTAPGSDEQFFGPGTRLTVL.

The rearrangement links TRBV18 to TRBJ1-1; 7 nucleotides match TRBD1. V shed 2 bases and J 6 bases; nucleotides not matched to a gene: 9. The CDR3 runs to 15 residues. Germline assignment: CDR1 KGHSH and CDR2 LQKENI. This CDR3 is CASSPGLQGTPEAFF. CDR3 coding DNA: TGTGCCAGCTCACCAGGACTACAGGGGACCCCTGAAGCTTTCTTT.

The chain employs TRBV9 and TRBJ1-3, with D hard to call. There are 13 residues in the CDR3. With 0 bases removed from V and 4 bases from J, the gap between germline ends came to 5 bases. Looked up from germline, CDR1 is SGDLS and CDR2 is YYNGEE. DNA of the CDR3: TGTGCCAGCAGCGTAGGACTCGGAAACACCATATATTTT. This gives the protein CASSVGLGNTIYF.

V usage is TRBV9 and J usage is TRBJ1-2; D perhaps matches TRBD1 (5 bases). The V gene's germline CDR1 is SGDLS and CDR2 YYNGEE. The CDR3 runs 12 residues. Trimming took 0 bases from V and 14 from J, leaving 14 bases between them. CDR3 protein: CASSVGRKGLTF. For the CDR3, the DNA is TGTGCCAGCAGCGTAGGCCGGAAGGGGCTTACCTTC.

The rearrangement joins TRBV19 to TRBJ2-3; D is ambiguous. Germline loops: CDR1 LNHDA, CDR2 SQIVND (reference sequence). Trimming left V 10 bases short and J 2 bases short, with 16 bases between. This CDR3 comprises 14 residues. CDR3 nucleotides: TGTGCCACTACCAGAGATCAGGACACAGATACGCAGTATTTT. Its protein is CATTRDQDTDTQYF. The full variable domain, its missing parts supplied by reference TRBV19 and TRBJ2-3, is DGGITQSPKYLFRKEGQNVTLSCEQNLNHDAMYWYRQDPGQGLRLIYYSQIVNDFQKGDIAEGYSVSREKKESFPLTVTSAQKNPTAFYLCATTRDQDTDTQYFGPGTRLTVL.

V and J are TRBV19 and TRBJ1-5; D perhaps matches TRBD1 (6 bases). Germline V gene sequence: CDR1 LNHDA, CDR2 SQIVND (reference sequence). V gave up 5 bases and J gave up 4 bases, with 12 bases separating them. The CDR3 has 14 amino acids. Here the CDR3 DNA reads TGTGCCAGTAGTCCCGACAGGAATAATCAGCCCCAGCATTTT. This codes for CASSPDRNNQPQHF.

The chain has TRBV6-1 and TRBJ2-1; 12 bases are a match to TRBD2. There are 17 residues in the CDR3. Trimming took 0 bases from V and 7 from J; bases not matched to a gene: 7. In germline, CDR1 is MNHNS, CDR2 SASEGT. Written as DNA, the CDR3 is TGTGCCAGCAGTGAAGCAGTGTACCTAGCGGGAGGGAATGAGCAGTTCTTC. Its translation: CASSEAVYLAGGNEQFF.

The V gene is TRBV19, the J gene TRBJ2-2; D possibly corresponds to TRBD2 (6 bases). V was clipped by 4 bases and J by 1 base, with 13 bases between them. The CDR3 is made up of 16 amino acids. CDR1 LNHDA and CDR2 SQIVND come from the germline V gene (reference sequence). The DNA of the CDR3 is TGTGCCAGTAGTAGCCCCGGGGGAGAGAACACCGGGGAGCTGTTTTTT. Its translation: CASSSPGGENTGELFF.